Listed below are T cell receptor beta chains from one sample, sequenced in a study of blood T cell repertoires in COVID-19. The assay was immunoSEQ multiplex PCR, and TCRdb's table has in-frame clones only and misses some. The sample holds 200,000 or so clones; approximately 90% are singletons and the top ten take around 3.8%. Input material: PBMCs or T cells enriched from blood (not recorded which). These receptor sequences come from a woman between 40 and 50 years old with acute COVID-19. Both conserved end residues are part of each CDR3. D genes are given only for firm matches. Where a row states a size, it is once, few, many or the class of an expanded clone; other rows omit it.

TRBV19	TRBJ1-1	-	TRBD1	TGTGCCAGTAATACAGAAAGGGGGCGCGCAAGCACTGAAGCTTTCTTT	CASNTERGRASTEAFF
TRBV11-2	TRBJ2-1	-	-	TGTGCCAGCACTCCGACCGGCGGTTACAATGAGCAGTTCTTC	CASTPTGGYNEQFF
TRBV4-3	TRBJ2-1	-	-	TGCGCCAGCAGCCAGACCAGGGGATCCAATGAGCAGTTCTTC	CASSQTRGSNEQFF
TRBV12-3/TRBV12-4	TRBJ1-3	-	-	TGTGCCAGCAGTTTAAATCCAGGAAACACCATATATTTT	CASSLNPGNTIYF
TRBV4-1	TRBJ2-2	-	-	TGCGCCAGCAGCTTTCGTTCTAGGACCGGGGAGCTGTTTTTT	CASSFRSRTGELFF
TRBV27	TRBJ1-1	few	TRBD1	TGTGCCAGCAGTCGGTTTGTGCAGGGGGCGGGGGACACTGAAGCTTTCTTT	CASSRFVQGAGDTEAFF
TRBV14	TRBJ1-2	-	-	TGTGCCAGCAGCCAAGCGGCGGGGTATGGCTACACCTTC	CASSQAAGYGYTF
TRBV3-1/TRBV3-2	TRBJ1-6	-	TRBD1	TGTGCCAGCAGCCAAGATTCGGGAGGGGGCGCGTCACCCCTCCACTTT	CASSQDSGGGASPLHF
TRBV2	TRBJ1-4	-	-	TGTGCCAGCAAGCGGGAGACAACTAATGAAAAACTGTTTTTT	CASKRETTNEKLFF
TRBV7-7	TRBJ2-5	once	TRBD2	TGTGCCAGCAGTGGTAGCGGGGGCCGAAAAGAGACCCAGTACTTC	CASSGSGGRKETQYF
TRBV3-1/TRBV3-2	TRBJ2-5	-	TRBD1	TGTGCCAGCAGCCACAGGGGGGAGACCCAGTACTTC	CASSHRGETQYF
TRBV19	TRBJ2-1	-	-	TGTGCCAGTAGTATCTTTCACAGGTTGAGGGGGACCAATGAGCAGTTCTTC	CASSIFHRLRGTNEQFF
TRBV3-1/TRBV3-2	TRBJ1-1	-	-	TGTGCCAGCAGCCAAGATCGGGGCACTGAAGCTTTCTTT	CASSQDRGTEAFF
TRBV28	TRBJ1-1	-	TRBD1	TGTGCCAGCAGTTCTGACAGGGCCACTGAAGCTTTCTTT	CASSSDRATEAFF
TRBV7-3	TRBJ2-5	-	TRBD1	TGTGCCAGCAGCCGGGACAGGGGCGGGGAGACCCAGTACTTC	CASSRDRGGETQYF
TRBV14	TRBJ1-2	-	-	TGTGCCAGCAGCCAAGTGTCAGGTTCTAACTATGGCTACACCTTC	CASSQVSGSNYGYTF
TRBV5-8	TRBJ2-1	-	-	TGTGCCACCGGACTTACCGGGACAATCAATGAGCAGTTCTTC	CATGLTGTINEQFF